These T cell receptor beta chains were read from a single sample in a study of CD8+ T cells in alopecia areata. Some clones are missing from TCRdb's copy, which holds only in-frame ones; the method was immunoSEQ multiplex PCR. In the table there are 110,000 or so clones, about three fifths of which are singletons. The sample in question was CD8+ T cells sorted from blood, obtained at week 4, from a patient treated with tofacitinib. The receptors here all came from a human donor with alopecia areata. CDR3s include the opening cysteine and the closing phenylalanine or tryptophan. The D gene is left open where the match is weak. Clone size is stated in some rows and not others, as once, few, many or a class when expanded.

cdr3_aa,cdr3_nt,v_call,j_call,d_call,clone_size
CSVDGGRNTEAFF,TGCAGCGTTGATGGTGGGAGGAACACTGAAGCTTTCTTT,TRBV29-1,TRBJ1-1,-,-
CASSSQLVADTQYF,TGTGCCAGCAGCTCGCAACTAGTAGCAGATACGCAGTATTTT,TRBV7-2,TRBJ2-3,-,-
CATSGGGSNNEQFF,TGTGCCACCAGCGGAGGGGGGTCCAACAATGAGCAGTTCTTC,TRBV15,TRBJ2-1,-,-
CSVVPWTSGGNEQFF,TGCAGCGTTGTACCCTGGACTAGCGGAGGTAATGAGCAGTTCTTC,TRBV29-1,TRBJ2-1,TRBD2,-
CAGRKVPNTGELFF,TGTGCAGGCAGGAAGGTTCCGAACACCGGGGAGCTGTTTTTT,TRBV28,TRBJ2-2,-,-
CSVEDRSPTGELFF,TGCAGCGTTGAAGATCGTTCCCCAACCGGGGAGCTGTTTTTT,TRBV29-1,TRBJ2-2,-,-
CASSRQVAYEQYF,TGTGCCAGCAGCCGACAGGTAGCCTACGAGCAGTACTTC,TRBV27,TRBJ2-7,-,few
CASRPTGSYEQYF,TGTGCCAGCAGACCCACAGGGTCCTACGAGCAGTACTTC,TRBV27,TRBJ2-7,-,few
CASSSGGSVSYNEQFF,TGTGCCAGCAGTTCCGGTGGTAGCGTATCCTACAATGAGCAGTTCTTC,TRBV27,TRBJ2-1,-,-
CASSPTGVDTEAFF,TGCGCCAGCAGCCCTACAGGGGTGGACACTGAAGCTTTCTTT,TRBV5-1,TRBJ1-1,TRBD1,few
CAISEADPSMNTEAFF,TGTGCCATCAGTGAGGCTGACCCTTCCATGAACACTGAAGCTTTCTTT,TRBV10-3,TRBJ1-1,-,-
CASSSGNEQFF,TGTGCCAGCAGCTCTGGGAATGAGCAGTTCTTC,TRBV7-2,TRBJ2-1,-,-
CAWSGLGDGNSPLHF,TGTGCCTGGAGCGGCCTCGGCGATGGTAATTCACCCCTCCACTTT,TRBV30,TRBJ1-6,-,-
CAWSALGQSGNQPQHF,TGTGCCTGGAGTGCACTGGGACAGTCGGGCAATCAGCCCCAGCATTTT,TRBV30,TRBJ1-5,TRBD1,-
CASSLLVLETQYF,TGTGCCAGCAGCTTGTTGGTCCTGGAGACCCAGTACTTC,TRBV11-1,TRBJ2-5,-,-
CASRKGDGYEQYF,TGCGCCAGCCGGAAGGGGGATGGCTACGAGCAGTACTTC,TRBV10-1,TRBJ2-7,-,-
CAWSGDDEQFF,TGTGCCTGGAGTGGGGACGACGAGCAGTTCTTC,TRBV30,TRBJ2-1,-,-
CASSIAPGGTGYNEQFF,TGTGCCAGTAGTATAGCACCGGGGGGGACGGGCTACAATGAGCAGTTCTTC,TRBV19,TRBJ2-1,TRBD2,-
CASSLAAGYEQYF,TGTGCCAGCAGCTTAGCCGCAGGCTACGAGCAGTACTTC,TRBV7-9,TRBJ2-7,-,-
CATSRDALWGRGTNTGELFF,TGTGCCACCAGCAGAGATGCCCTATGGGGCAGGGGGACGAACACCGGGGAGCTGTTTTTT,TRBV15,TRBJ2-2,TRBD1,-
CACMGNTGELFF,TGTGCCTGTATGGGAAACACCGGGGAGCTGTTTTTT,TRBV30,TRBJ2-2,-,once
CASSAQTADNEQFF,TGTGCCAGCAGTGCCCAGACTGCTGACAATGAGCAGTTCTTC,TRBV2,TRBJ2-1,-,few
CAWSGQGYEQYF,TGTGCCTGGTCGGGACAGGGCTACGAGCAGTACTTC,TRBV30,TRBJ2-7,TRBD1,few
CAWSVQGLSYEQYF,TGTGCCTGGAGTGTACAGGGCTTGAGCTACGAGCAGTACTTC,TRBV30,TRBJ2-7,-,-
CASSQDSSNQPQHF,TGTGCCAGCAGCCAGGACAGTAGCAATCAGCCCCAGCATTTT,TRBV7-9,TRBJ1-5,-,-
CAWGLGSGNTIYF,TGTGCCTGGGGACTTGGCTCTGGAAACACCATATATTTT,TRBV30,TRBJ1-3,-,-
CASSLVSDEQYF,TGTGCCAGCAGCTTGGTATCGGACGAGCAGTACTTC,TRBV5-4,TRBJ2-7,-,few
CASSQYGGETQYF,TGTGCCAGCAGCCAGTACGGTGGGGAGACCCAGTACTTC,TRBV14,TRBJ2-5,-,few
CASSVDPANYGYTF,TGTGCCAGCTCAGTTGACCCGGCTAACTATGGCTACACCTTC,TRBV18,TRBJ1-2,-,-
CASSQEIVLAGEQFF,TGCGCCAGCAGCCAAGAAATTGTCCTAGCTGGTGAGCAGTTCTTC,TRBV4-3,TRBJ2-1,-,-
CASSGTGQRNSPLHF,TGTGCCAGCAGTGGCACGGGACAAAGAAATTCACCCCTCCACTTT,TRBV6-5,TRBJ1-6,-,-
CASSFGPSYEQYF,TGTGCCAGCAGCTTCGGACCCTCCTACGAGCAGTACTTC,TRBV7-2,TRBJ2-7,-,many
CASTPSPAYNEQFF,TGTGCCAGCACCCCCTCGCCGGCCTACAATGAGCAGTTCTTC,TRBV13,TRBJ2-1,-,few
CASSQKTVGQPQHF,TGTGCCAGCAGCCAGAAGACGGTGGGTCAGCCCCAGCATTTT,TRBV4-2,TRBJ1-5,-,-
CAWNGERYEQYF,TGTGCCTGGAATGGGGAGCGGTACGAGCAGTACTTC,TRBV30,TRBJ2-7,-,-
CASSQDGAGNGYTF,TGCGCCAGCAGCCAAGATGGGGCAGGGAATGGCTACACCTTC,TRBV4-1,TRBJ1-2,-,-
CAWSEDRAEAFF,TGTGCCTGGAGTGAGGACAGGGCCGAAGCTTTCTTT,TRBV30,TRBJ1-1,TRBD1,-
CASSAHPGQKVDTQYF,TGCGCCAGCAGCGCCCACCCGGGACAGAAGGTAGATACGCAGTATTTT,TRBV5-1,TRBJ2-3,TRBD1,-
CAWSRGQGPEAFF,TGTGCCTGGAGCAGGGGGCAGGGCCCTGAAGCTTTCTTT,TRBV30,TRBJ1-1,TRBD1,-
CASSLGGQQPQHF,TGTGCCAGCAGCTTAGGAGGGCAGCAGCCCCAGCATTTT,TRBV7-2,TRBJ1-5,-,-
CSVEDRTSYGYTF,TGCAGCGTTGAGGACAGGACCTCATATGGCTACACCTTC,TRBV29-1,TRBJ1-2,TRBD1,-
CASSQDFRNTGELFF,TGCGCCAGCAGCCAAGATTTCCGGAACACCGGGGAGCTGTTTTTT,TRBV4-3,TRBJ2-2,-,once
CASSQDSGPFSYEQYF,TGCGCCAGCAGCCAAGATTCGGGCCCTTTCTCCTACGAGCAGTACTTC,TRBV4-3,TRBJ2-7,-,-